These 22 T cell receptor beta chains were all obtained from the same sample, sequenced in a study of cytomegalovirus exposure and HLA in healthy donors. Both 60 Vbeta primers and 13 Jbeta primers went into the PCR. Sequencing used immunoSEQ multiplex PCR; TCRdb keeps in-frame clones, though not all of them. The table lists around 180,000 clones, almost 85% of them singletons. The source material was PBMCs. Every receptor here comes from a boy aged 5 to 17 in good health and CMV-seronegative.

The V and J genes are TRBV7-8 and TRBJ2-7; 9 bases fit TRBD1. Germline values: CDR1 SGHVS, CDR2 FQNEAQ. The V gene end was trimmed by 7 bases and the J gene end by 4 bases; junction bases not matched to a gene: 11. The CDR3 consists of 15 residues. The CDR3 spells CASIQGRDRVYEQYF. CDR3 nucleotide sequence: TGTGCCAGCATCCAAGGCCGGGACAGGGTGTACGAGCAGTACTTC. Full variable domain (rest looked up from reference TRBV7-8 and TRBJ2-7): GAGVSQSPRYKVAKRGQDVALRCDPISGHVSLFWYQQALGQGPEFLTYFQNEAQLDKSGLPSDRFFAERPEGSVSTLKIQRTQQEDSAVYLCASIQGRDRVYEQYFGPGTRLTVT.

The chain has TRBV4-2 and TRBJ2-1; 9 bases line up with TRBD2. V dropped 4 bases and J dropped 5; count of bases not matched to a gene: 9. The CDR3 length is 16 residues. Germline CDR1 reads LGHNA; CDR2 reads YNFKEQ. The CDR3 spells CASSPGGASGNNEQFF. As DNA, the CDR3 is TGTGCCAGCAGCCCCGGAGGGGCTAGCGGGAACAATGAGCAGTTCTTC.

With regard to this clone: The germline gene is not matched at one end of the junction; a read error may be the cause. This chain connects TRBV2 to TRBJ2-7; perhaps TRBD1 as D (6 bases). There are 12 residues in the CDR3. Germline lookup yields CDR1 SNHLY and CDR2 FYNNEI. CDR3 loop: CASSGRPGTLGF. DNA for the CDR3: TGTGCCAGCAGTGGCCGGCCTGGGACATTGGGCTTC.

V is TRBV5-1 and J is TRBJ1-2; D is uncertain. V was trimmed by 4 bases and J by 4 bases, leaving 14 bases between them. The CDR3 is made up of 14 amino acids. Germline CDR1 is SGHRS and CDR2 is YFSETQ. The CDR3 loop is CASSPGEKVYGYTF. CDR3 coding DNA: TGCGCCAGCAGCCCCGGGGAGAAAGTCTATGGCTACACCTTC.

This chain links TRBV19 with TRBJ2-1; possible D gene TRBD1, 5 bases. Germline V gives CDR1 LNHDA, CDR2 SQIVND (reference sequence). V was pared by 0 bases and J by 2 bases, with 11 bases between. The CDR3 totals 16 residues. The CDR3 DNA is TGTGCCAGTAGTATAGATGGGGCGGTAGCCTACAATGAGCAGTTCTTC. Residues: CASSIDGAVAYNEQFF.

CDR3 nucleotides: TGTGCCAGGGCGACTCACCCTAGCGGCCCCTACGAGCAGTACTTC. Protein product: CARATHPSGPYEQYF. This chain joins TRBV2 and TRBJ2-7; 7 bases are shared with TRBD2. V gave up 9 bases and J gave up 2 bases; unmatched junction bases: 13. The germline gives CDR1 SNHLY, CDR2 FYNNEI. CDR3 length: 15 residues.

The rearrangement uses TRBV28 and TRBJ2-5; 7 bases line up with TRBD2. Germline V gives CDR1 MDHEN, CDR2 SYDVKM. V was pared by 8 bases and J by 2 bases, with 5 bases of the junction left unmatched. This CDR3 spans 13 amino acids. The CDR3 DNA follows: TGTGCCAGCTTTGGCGGGAGTCAAGAGACCCAGTACTTC. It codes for CASFGGSQETQYF.

CDR3 loop: CAISESGGASYEQYF. Here the CDR3 DNA reads TGTGCCATCAGTGAGTCGGGGGGGGCCTCCTACGAGCAGTACTTC. The rearrangement joins TRBV10-3 to TRBJ2-7; perhaps TRBD2 as D (7 bases). Trimming took off 0 bases at V and 0 bases at J, with 9 bases between the two ends. Germline CDR1 reads ENHRY; CDR2 reads SYGVKD. This CDR3 is 15 amino acids long.

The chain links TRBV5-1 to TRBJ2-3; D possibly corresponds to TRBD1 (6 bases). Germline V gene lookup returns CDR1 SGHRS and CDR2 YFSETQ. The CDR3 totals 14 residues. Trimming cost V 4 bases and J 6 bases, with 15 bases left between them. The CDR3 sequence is CASSLEGGQDTQYF. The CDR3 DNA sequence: TGCGCCAGCAGCCTGGAAGGAGGACAGGATACGCAGTATTTT. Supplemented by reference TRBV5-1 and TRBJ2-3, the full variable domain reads KAGVTQTPRYLIKTRGQQVTLSCSPISGHRSVSWYQQTPGQGLQFLFEYFSETQRNKGNFPGRFSGRQFSNSRSEMNVSTLELGDSALYLCASSLEGGQDTQYFGPGTRLTVL.

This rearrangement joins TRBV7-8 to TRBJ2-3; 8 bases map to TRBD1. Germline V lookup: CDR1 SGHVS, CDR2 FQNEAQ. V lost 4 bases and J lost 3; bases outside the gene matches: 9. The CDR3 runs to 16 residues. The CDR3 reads CASSSLDRGRTDTQYF. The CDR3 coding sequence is TGTGCCAGCAGCTCCCTAGACAGGGGTAGGACAGATACGCAGTATTTT.

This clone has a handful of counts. The CDR3 loop reads CASSRSSGGNLEYEQYF. CDR3 coding DNA: TGTGCCAGTAGCCGATCTAGCGGGGGTAACCTGGAGTACGAGCAGTACTTC. The V call is TRBV19, the J call TRBJ2-7, with TRBD2 matching 10 bases. J was trimmed by 4 bases and V by 6 bases; bases with no gene match: 15. This CDR3 has 17 amino acids. The germline V gene has CDR1 LNHDA and CDR2 SQIVND (reference sequence). Full variable domain (outside the CDR3, taken from reference TRBV19 and TRBJ2-7): DGGITQSPKYLFRKEGQNVTLSCEQNLNHDAMYWYRQDPGQGLRLIYYSQIVNDFQKGDIAEGYSVSREKKESFPLTVTSAQKNPTAFYLCASSRSSGGNLEYEQYFGPGTRLTVT.

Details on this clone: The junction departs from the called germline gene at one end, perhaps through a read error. The CDR3, as DNA: TGTGCTAGCAGCTTAGACTTGAGCTCCTACAATGAGCAGTTCTTC. This codes for CASSLDLSSYNEQFF. The genes are TRBV7-7 and TRBJ2-1; D not certain. Looked up from germline, CDR1 is SSHAT and CDR2 is FNYEAQ (reference sequence). CDR3 size: 15 residues.

The DNA of the CDR3 is TGTGCCAGCAGTTCGAACAGATACTCACCCCTCCACTTT. Its protein product is CASSSNRYSPLHF. This chain connects TRBV27 to TRBJ1-6, with D unclear. The germline V and J ends were trimmed by 4 bases and 10 bases, with 11 bases remaining between them. CDR1 is MNHEY, CDR2 SMNVEV, per germline (reference sequence). CDR3 size: 13 residues.

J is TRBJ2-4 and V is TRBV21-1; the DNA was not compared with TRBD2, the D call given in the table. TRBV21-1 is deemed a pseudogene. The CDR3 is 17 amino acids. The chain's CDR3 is CASSWGLAGGLLNIQYF. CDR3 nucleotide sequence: TGTGCCAGCAGCTGGGGGCTAGCGGGAGGGTTGTTAAACATTCAGTACTTC.

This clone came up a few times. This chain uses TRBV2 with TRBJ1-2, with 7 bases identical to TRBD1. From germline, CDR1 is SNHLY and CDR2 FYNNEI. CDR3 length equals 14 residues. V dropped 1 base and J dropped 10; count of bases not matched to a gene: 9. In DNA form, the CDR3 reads TGTGCCAGCAGTGAAGAGGGTGACAGGGATGTCTACACCTTC. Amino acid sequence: CASSEEGDRDVYTF. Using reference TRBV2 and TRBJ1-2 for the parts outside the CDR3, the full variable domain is EPEVTQTPSHQVTQMGQEVILRCVPISNHLYFYWYRQILGQKVEFLVSFYNNEISEKSEIFDDQFSVERPDGSNFTLKIRSTKLEDSAMYFCASSEEGDRDVYTFGSGTRLTVV.

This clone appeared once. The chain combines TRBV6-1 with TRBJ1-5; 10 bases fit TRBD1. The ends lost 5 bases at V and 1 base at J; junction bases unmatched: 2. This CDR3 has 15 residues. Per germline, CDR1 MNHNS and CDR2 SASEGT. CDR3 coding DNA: TGTGCCAGCAGTCGACAGGGGGCAAGCAATCAGCCCCAGCATTTT. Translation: CASSRQGASNQPQHF.

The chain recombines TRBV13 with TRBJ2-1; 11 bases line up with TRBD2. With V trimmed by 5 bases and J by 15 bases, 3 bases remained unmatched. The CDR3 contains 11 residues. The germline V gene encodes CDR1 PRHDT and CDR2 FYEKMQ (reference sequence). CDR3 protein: CASSPGLAAFF. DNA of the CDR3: TGTGCCAGCAGCCCGGGACTAGCGGCGTTCTTC.

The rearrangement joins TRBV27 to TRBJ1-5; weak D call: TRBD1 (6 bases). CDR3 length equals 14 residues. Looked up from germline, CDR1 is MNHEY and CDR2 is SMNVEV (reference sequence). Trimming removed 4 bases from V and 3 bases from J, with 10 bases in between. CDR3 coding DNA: TGTGCCAGCAGTTCACAGGGTTCCAATCAGCCCCAGCATTTT. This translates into CASSSQGSNQPQHF.

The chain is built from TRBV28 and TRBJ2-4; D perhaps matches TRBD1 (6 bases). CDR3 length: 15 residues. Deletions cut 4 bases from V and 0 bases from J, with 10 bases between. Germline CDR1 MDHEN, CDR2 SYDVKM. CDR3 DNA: TGTGCCAGCAGTTACGACAGGCTAGCCAAAAACATTCAGTACTTC. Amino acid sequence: CASSYDRLAKNIQYF.

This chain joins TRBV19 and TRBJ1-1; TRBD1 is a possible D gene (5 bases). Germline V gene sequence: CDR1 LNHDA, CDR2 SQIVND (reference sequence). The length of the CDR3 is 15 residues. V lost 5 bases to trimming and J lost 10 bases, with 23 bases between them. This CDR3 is CASSGTTARLIGAFF. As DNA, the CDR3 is TGTGCCAGTAGTGGAACGACAGCTCGGCTTATAGGAGCTTTCTTT.

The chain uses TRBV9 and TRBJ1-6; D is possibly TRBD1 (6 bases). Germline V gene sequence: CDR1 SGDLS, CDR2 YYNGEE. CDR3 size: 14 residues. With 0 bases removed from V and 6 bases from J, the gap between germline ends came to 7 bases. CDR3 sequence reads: CASSVEGGNSPLHF. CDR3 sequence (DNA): TGTGCCAGCAGCGTAGAAGGGGGTAATTCACCCCTCCACTTT.

CDR3 nucleotide sequence: TGTGCCAGCAGTGAGACGGCGGGAGGCAGCTACGAGCAGTACTTC. Translation: CASSETAGGSYEQYF. The chain has TRBV6-1 and TRBJ2-7; 8 nucleotides match TRBD2. This CDR3 comprises 15 residues. The germline gives CDR1 MNHNS, CDR2 SASEGT. V trimming: 3 bases; J trimming: 3 bases; junction bases outside the gene matches: 7.